These 14 T cell receptor beta chains were all obtained from the same sample, sequenced in a study of T cells in Graves' hyperthyroidism and ophthalmopathy. Template material for amplifying TCR beta CDR3 regions consisted of RNA transcripts. In the first-round RT-PCR of the TCR CDR3, the HTBI primer set was used. One entry per CDR3 protein, called by TCRdb with MiXCR from the multiplex PCR reads. The repertoire holds more than 300,000 distinct CDR3 sequences, with approximately 15% as singletons. Sequenced input: blood. The origin of the receptors is a woman aged 25 to 39 with Graves' hyperthyroidism.

The rearrangement uses TRBV4-1 and TRBJ2-2, with 13 bases that match TRBD2. Trimming at V came to 4 bases and at J to 1 base, leaving 3 bases not matched to a gene. Germline lookup yields CDR1 MGHRA and CDR2 YSYEKL. This CDR3 spans 17 amino acids. The DNA for the CDR3 is TGCGCCAGCAGCCGAGGACTAGCGGGAGTGAACACCGGGGAGCTGTTTTTT. Amino acids: CASSRGLAGVNTGELFF.

This clonotype was recorded a few times. The chain recombines TRBV5-1 with TRBJ2-3, with 7 bases identical to TRBD1. Germline CDR1 and CDR2: SGHRS and YFSETQ. J gave up 2 bases and V 0 bases, and 3 bases lay outside the gene matches. This CDR3 has 15 amino acids. The CDR3 is CASSLEGANTDTQYF. The CDR3 bases are TGCGCCAGCAGCTTGGAGGGGGCAAACACAGATACGCAGTATTTT.

This clonotype was counted ten times or more. The rearrangement links TRBV3-1 to TRBJ2-1; TRBD2 is a possible D gene (5 bases). The CDR3 has 14 residues. The ends were cut back, 6 bases at V and 7 bases at J, with 16 bases in the middle. In germline, CDR1 is LGHDT, CDR2 YNNKEL (reference sequence). The CDR3 bases are TGTGCCAGCAGTTCCTACATCGGGAAAAATGAGCAGTTCTTC. This codes for CASSSYIGKNEQFF.

This clonotype was seen repeatedly, ten times or more. This chain joins TRBV5-1 and TRBJ1-1, with D uncertain. The CDR3 totals 13 residues. V shed 0 bases and J shed 14 bases, with 17 bases lying between them. In germline, CDR1 is SGHRS, CDR2 YFSETQ. This CDR3 reads CASSLAVVGEAFF. Written as DNA, the CDR3 is TGCGCCAGCAGCTTGGCGGTCGTCGGGGAGGCCTTCTTT.

The sample holds many counts of this clonotype. The DNA of the CDR3 is TGTGCCAGCAGACAGGGAGGGGAAAAACTGTTTTTT. It yields the protein CASRQGGEKLFF. The J gene is TRBJ1-4, the V gene TRBV3-1, with D maybe TRBD1 (6 bases). The length of the CDR3 is 12 residues. Germline lookup yields CDR1 LGHDT and CDR2 YNNKEL (reference sequence). V was shortened by 6 bases and J by 8 bases, with 10 bases between the two germline ends.

This clonotype has a single count. The rearrangement uses TRBV10-2 and TRBJ2-5, with TRBD2 matching over 8 bases. This CDR3 contains 13 residues. The germline CDR1 and CDR2 sequences are WSHSY and SAAADI. The junction had 5 bases not matched to a gene; V was cut back by 7 bases and J by 4 bases. The CDR3 spells CASNGRAGETQYF. CDR3 bases: TGCGCCAGCAACGGGAGGGCCGGAGAGACCCAGTACTTC.

The rearrangement links TRBV30 to TRBJ1-2; D unresolved. Germline V gives CDR1 GTSNPN, CDR2 SVGIG (reference sequence). There are 12 residues in the CDR3. V was trimmed by 5 bases and J by 4 bases, leaving 11 bases between them. As DNA, the CDR3 is TGTGCCTGGGAGTACGTCAGCTATGGCTACACCTTC. Translation: CAWEYVSYGYTF.

This clonotype was counted only a few times. The gene calls are TRBV7-2 and TRBJ2-3, with a weak D call TRBD2 (6 bases). The CDR3 loop spans 16 amino acids. Germline CDR1 reads SGHTA; CDR2 reads FQGNSA. V was shortened by 4 bases and J by 5 bases, with 19 bases between the two germline ends. CDR3 bases: TGTGCCAGCAGCTCCTCTAGGACGGGGGTTAGAGATACGCAGTATTTT. Its translation is CASSSSRTGVRDTQYF.

This clonotype was recorded at least ten times. V gene TRBV28 combines with J gene TRBJ1-1; a possible D gene is TRBD1 (5 bases). Germline V gives CDR1 MDHEN, CDR2 SYDVKM. The CDR3 has 12 amino acids. The ends were cut back, 7 bases at V and 5 bases at J, with 11 bases in the middle. In DNA form, the CDR3 reads TGTGCCAGCATTGGGGAGGGGACTGAAGCTTTCTTT. It specifies CASIGEGTEAFF.

This clonotype was seen many times. The chain is built from TRBV7-2 and TRBJ2-7; 8 bases map to TRBD2. Germline CDR1 SGHTA, CDR2 FQGNSA. This CDR3 comprises 15 residues. After removal of 5 bases from V and 0 bases from J, the junction contained 6 bases not matched to a gene. CDR3 region: CASSVTSASSYEQYF. The CDR3, as DNA: TGTGCCAGCAGCGTGACTAGCGCCTCCTCCTACGAGCAGTACTTC.

This clonotype showed up many times. The CDR3 region is CASSKLANTGELFF. In DNA, the CDR3 is TGTGCCAGCAGTAAACTAGCGAACACCGGGGAGCTGTTTTTT. V gene TRBV12-3 or TRBV12-4 combines with J gene TRBJ2-2; D is possibly TRBD2 (5 bases). The CDR3 spans 14 residues. With 5 bases removed from V and 0 bases from J, the gap between germline ends came to 7 bases.

The gene calls are TRBV5-4 and TRBJ2-1; D perhaps matches TRBD1 (5 bases). Germline CDR1 is SGHNT and CDR2 is YYREEE (reference sequence). Trimming removed 2 bases at V and 5 bases at J, with 11 bases between. This CDR3 contains 14 residues. The DNA for the CDR3 is TGTGCCAGCAGCTTCTGGGGCGCCGACAATGAGCAGTTCTTC. The encoded protein is CASSFWGADNEQFF. Complete variable domain (other parts from reference TRBV5-4 and TRBJ2-1): ETGVTQSPTHLIKTRGQQVTLRCSSQSGHNTVSWYQQALGQGPQFIFQYYREEENGRGNFPPRFSGLQFPNYSSELNVNALELDDSALYLCASSFWGADNEQFFGPGTRLTVL.

V is TRBV6-1 and J is TRBJ2-2; TRBD2 aligns across 10 bases. J lost 11 bases, V lost 6 bases, and 15 bases had no gene match. This CDR3 is 16 amino acids long. Germline assignment: CDR1 MNHNS and CDR2 SASEGT. Here the CDR3 reads CASRNQAGGSKKELFF. As DNA, the CDR3 is TGTGCCAGCAGGAACCAAGCGGGAGGGTCCAAAAAAGAGCTGTTTTTT.

This clonotype was detected a few times. The chain uses TRBV4-1 and TRBJ1-2, with TRBD1 as a possible D gene (5 bases). The V gene's germline CDR1 is MGHRA and CDR2 YSYEKL. Trimming removed 4 bases from V and 2 bases from J, with 14 bases in between. The CDR3 contains 15 residues. The CDR3 region has the DNA TGCGCCAGCAGCCCCCAGCCGGGGGTCAACTATGGCTACACCTTC. Protein: CASSPQPGVNYGYTF.